This TCR beta chain was recovered during a study of PD-1 blockade in classical Hodgkin lymphoma. TCRdb keeps only in-frame clones here, not all; method: immunoSEQ multiplex PCR. The sample consists of 45,000 to 60,000 clones, approximately 90% of them appearing once. Sample time point: newly diagnosed, previously untreated cHL patient sample. This TCR derives from a human donor with classical Hodgkin lymphoma. The sample was peripheral blood mononuclear cells (PBMCs).

In DNA, the CDR3 is TGTGCCAGTAGTTCCGGGGGGACGGTCTCCTACGAGCAGTACTTC. Its protein product is CASSSGGTVSYEQYF. This chain joins TRBV19 and TRBJ2-7; 7 bases align to TRBD2. J was trimmed by 0 bases and V by 5 bases; bases with no gene match: 7. Germline CDR1 is LNHDA and CDR2 is SQIVND (reference sequence). This CDR3 region has 15 residues.